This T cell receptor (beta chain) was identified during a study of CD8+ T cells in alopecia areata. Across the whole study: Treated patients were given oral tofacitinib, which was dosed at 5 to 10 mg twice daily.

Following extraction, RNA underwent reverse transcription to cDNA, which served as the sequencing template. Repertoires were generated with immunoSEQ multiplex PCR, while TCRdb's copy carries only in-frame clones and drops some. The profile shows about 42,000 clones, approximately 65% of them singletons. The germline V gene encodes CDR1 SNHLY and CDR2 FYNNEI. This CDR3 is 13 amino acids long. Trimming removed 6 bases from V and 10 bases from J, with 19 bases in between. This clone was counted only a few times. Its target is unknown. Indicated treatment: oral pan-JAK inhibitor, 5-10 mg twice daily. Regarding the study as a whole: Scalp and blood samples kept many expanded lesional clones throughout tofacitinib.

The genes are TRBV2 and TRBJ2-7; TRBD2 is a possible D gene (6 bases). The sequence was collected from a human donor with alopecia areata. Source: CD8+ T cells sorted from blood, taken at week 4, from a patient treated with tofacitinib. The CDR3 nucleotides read TGTGCCAGCAGCCAAGGGGCTGCCGGGACTCAGTACTTC. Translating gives CASSQGAAGTQYF.